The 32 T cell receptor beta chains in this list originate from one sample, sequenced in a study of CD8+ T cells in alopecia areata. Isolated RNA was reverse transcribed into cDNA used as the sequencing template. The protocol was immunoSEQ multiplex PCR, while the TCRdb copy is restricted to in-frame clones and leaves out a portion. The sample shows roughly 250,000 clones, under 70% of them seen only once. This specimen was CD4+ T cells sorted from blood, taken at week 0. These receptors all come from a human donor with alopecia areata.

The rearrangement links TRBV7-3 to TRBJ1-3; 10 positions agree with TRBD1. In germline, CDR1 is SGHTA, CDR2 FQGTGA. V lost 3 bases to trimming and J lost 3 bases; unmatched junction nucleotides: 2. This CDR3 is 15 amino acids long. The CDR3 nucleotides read TGTGCCAGCAGCTTGACAGGGGGCTATGGAAACACCATATATTTT. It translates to CASSLTGGYGNTIYF.

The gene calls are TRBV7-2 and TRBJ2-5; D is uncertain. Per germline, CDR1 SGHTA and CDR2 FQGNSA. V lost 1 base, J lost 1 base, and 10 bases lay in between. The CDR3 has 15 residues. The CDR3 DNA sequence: TGTGCCAGCAGCTTAGGACTCCCCTCCCAAGAGACCCAGTACTTC. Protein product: CASSLGLPSQETQYF.

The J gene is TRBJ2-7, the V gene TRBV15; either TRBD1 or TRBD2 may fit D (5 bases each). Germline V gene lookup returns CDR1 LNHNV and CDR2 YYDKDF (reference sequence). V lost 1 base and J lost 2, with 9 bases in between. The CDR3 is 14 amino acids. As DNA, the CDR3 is TGTGCCACCAGCAGAGTACGAGGGGCCTACGAGCAGTACTTC. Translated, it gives CATSRVRGAYEQYF.

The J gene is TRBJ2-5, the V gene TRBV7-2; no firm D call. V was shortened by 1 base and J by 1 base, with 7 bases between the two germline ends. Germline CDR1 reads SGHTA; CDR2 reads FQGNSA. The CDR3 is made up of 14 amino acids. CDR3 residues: CASSLVGPQETQYF. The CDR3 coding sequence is TGTGCCAGCAGCTTAGTAGGACCCCAAGAGACCCAGTACTTC.

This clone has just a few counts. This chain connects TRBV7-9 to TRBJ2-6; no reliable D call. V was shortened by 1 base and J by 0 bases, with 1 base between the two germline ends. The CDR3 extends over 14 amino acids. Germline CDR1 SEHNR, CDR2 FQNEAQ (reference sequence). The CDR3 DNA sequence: TGTGCCAGCAGCTTAGGCTCTGGGGCCAACGTCCTGACTTTC. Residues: CASSLGSGANVLTF. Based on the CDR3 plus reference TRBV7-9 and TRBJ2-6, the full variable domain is DTGVSQNPRHKITKRGQNVTFRCDPISEHNRLYWYRQTLGQGPEFLTYFQNEAQLEKSRLLSDRFSAERPKGSFSTLEIQRTEQGDSAMYLCASSLGSGANVLTFGAGSRLTVL.

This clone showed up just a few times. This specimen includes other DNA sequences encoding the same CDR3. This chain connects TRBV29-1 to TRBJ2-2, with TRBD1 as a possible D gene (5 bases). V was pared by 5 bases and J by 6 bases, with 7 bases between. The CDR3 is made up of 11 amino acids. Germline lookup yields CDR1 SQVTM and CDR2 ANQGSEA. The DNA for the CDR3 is TGCAGCGTTAGGGGTGCCGGGGAGCTGTTTTTT. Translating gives CSVRGAGELFF.

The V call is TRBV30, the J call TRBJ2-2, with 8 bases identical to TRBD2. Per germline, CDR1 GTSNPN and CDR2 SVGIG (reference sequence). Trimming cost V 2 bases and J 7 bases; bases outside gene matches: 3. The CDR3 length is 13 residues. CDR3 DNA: TGTGCCTGGAGTCAGACTAGCGTCGGGGAGCTGTTTTTT. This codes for CAWSQTSVGELFF.

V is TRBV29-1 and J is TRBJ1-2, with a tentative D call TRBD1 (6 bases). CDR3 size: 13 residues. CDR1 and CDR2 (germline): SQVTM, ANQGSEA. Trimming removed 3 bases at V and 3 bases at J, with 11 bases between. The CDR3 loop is CSVDRQGHYGYTF. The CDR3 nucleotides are TGCAGCGTTGACAGGCAGGGGCACTATGGCTACACCTTC.

The CDR3 DNA follows: TGCGCCAGCAGCTCGACAGGGGAAGAGACCCAGTACTTC. Amino acid sequence: CASSSTGEETQYF. The chain combines TRBV5-1 with TRBJ2-5; 8 bases line up with TRBD1. The CDR3 loop spans 13 amino acids. In germline, CDR1 is SGHRS, CDR2 YFSETQ. V lost 3 bases, J lost 3 bases, and 1 base stayed unmatched.

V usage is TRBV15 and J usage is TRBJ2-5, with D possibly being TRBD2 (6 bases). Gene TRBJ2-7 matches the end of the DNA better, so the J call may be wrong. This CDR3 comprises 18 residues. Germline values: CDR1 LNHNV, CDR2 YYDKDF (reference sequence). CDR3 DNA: TGTGCCACCAGCAGAGATTATTGGAAACACGAGGAGGGGTACGAGCAGTACTTC. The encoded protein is CATSRDYWKHEEGYEQYF.

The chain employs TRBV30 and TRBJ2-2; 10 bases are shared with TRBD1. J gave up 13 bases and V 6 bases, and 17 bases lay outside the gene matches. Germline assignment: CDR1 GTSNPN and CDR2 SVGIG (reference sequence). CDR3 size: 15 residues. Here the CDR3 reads CACNNRDRGNRRLFF. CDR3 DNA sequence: TGTGCCTGTAATAATCGGGACAGGGGAAATCGTAGGCTGTTTTTT. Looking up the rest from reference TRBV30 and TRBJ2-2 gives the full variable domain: SQTIHQWPATLVQPVGSPLSLECTVEGTSNPNLYWYRQAAGRGLQLLFYSVGIGQISSEVPQNLSASRPQDRQFILSSKKLLLSDSGFYLCACNNRDRGNRRLFFGEGSRLTVL.

Here the CDR3 reads CASSTGTGSHEQYF. The CDR3 DNA follows: TGCGCCAGCTCAACCGGGACAGGGTCCCACGAGCAGTACTTC. The V gene is TRBV5-1, the J gene TRBJ2-7; 9 bases match TRBD1. The germline gives CDR1 SGHRS, CDR2 YFSETQ. This CDR3 region has 14 residues. Trimming removed 7 bases from V and 5 bases from J; junction bases left unmatched: 10.

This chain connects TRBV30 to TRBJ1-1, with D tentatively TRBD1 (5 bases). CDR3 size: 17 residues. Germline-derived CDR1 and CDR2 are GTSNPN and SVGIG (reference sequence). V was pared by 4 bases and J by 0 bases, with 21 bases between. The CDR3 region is CAWIQRRDGPVNTEAFF. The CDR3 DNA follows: TGTGCCTGGATCCAGAGGAGGGACGGCCCGGTGAACACTGAAGCTTTCTTT.

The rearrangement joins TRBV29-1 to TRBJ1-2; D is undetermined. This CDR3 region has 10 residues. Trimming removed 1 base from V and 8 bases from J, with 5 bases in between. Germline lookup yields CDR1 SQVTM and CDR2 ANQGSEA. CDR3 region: CSVEGGGYTF. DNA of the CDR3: TGCAGCGTTGAAGGAGGAGGCTACACCTTC.

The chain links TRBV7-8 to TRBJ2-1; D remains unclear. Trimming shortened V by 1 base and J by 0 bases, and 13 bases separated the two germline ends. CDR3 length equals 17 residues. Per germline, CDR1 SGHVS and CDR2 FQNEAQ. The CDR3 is CASSLGVTVSSYNEQFF. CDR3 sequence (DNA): TGTGCCAGCAGCTTAGGGGTGACGGTTAGCTCCTACAATGAGCAGTTCTTC.

CDR3 loop: CASRFWGGVRKQYF. The CDR3 region has the DNA TGTGCCAGCAGGTTTTGGGGTGGGGTACGGAAGCAGTACTTC. The chain links TRBV5-6 to TRBJ2-7; no definite D call. The V and J ends lost 5 bases and 8 bases respectively, with 20 bases between them. The CDR3 length is 14 residues. CDR1 is SGHDT, CDR2 YYEEEE, per germline.

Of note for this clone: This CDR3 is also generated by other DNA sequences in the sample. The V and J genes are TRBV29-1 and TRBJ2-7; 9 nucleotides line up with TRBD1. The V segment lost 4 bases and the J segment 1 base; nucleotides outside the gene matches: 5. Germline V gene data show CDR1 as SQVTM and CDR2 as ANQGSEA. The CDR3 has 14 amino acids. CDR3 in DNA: TGCAGCGTTGCCCCGGGACAGGGATCCTACGAGCAGTACTTC. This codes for CSVAPGQGSYEQYF.

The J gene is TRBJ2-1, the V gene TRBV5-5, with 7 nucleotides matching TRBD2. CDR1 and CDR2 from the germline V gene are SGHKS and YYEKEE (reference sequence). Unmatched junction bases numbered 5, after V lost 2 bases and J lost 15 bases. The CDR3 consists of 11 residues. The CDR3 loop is CASSFVGEGFF. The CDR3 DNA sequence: TGTGCCAGCAGCTTCGTGGGGGAGGGGTTCTTC.

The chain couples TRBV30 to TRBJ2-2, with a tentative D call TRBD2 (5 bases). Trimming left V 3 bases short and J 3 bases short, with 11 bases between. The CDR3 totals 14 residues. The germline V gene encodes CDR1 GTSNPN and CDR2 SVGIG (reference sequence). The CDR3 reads CAWRSGLHTGELFF. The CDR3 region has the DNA TGTGCCTGGAGAAGCGGACTTCACACCGGGGAGCTGTTTTTT.

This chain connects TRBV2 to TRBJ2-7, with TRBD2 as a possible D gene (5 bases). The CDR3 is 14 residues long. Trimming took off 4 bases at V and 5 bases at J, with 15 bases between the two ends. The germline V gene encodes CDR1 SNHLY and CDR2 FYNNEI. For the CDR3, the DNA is TGTGCCAGCAGTGCACCGTCGGGGTCCCACGAGCAGTACTTC. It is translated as CASSAPSGSHEQYF.

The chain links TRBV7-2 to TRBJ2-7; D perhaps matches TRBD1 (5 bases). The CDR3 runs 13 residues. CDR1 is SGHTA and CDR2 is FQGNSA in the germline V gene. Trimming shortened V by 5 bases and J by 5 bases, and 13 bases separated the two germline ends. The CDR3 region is CASSPRARDEQYF. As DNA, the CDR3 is TGTGCCAGCAGCCCAAGGGCCAGGGACGAGCAGTACTTC.

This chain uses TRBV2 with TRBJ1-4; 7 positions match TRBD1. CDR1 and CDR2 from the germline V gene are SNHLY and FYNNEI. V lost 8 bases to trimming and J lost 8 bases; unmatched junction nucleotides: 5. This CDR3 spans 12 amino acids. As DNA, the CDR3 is TGTGCCAGCTCCCGGGACAGCGAAAAACTGTTTTTT. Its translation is CASSRDSEKLFF.

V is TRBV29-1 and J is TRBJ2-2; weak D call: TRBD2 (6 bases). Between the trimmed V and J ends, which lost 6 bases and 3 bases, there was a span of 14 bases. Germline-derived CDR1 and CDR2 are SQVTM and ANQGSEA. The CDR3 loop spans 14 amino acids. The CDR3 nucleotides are TGCAGCGTGTCCGGGGGAATGGACACCGGGGAGCTGTTTTTT. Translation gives CSVSGGMDTGELFF.

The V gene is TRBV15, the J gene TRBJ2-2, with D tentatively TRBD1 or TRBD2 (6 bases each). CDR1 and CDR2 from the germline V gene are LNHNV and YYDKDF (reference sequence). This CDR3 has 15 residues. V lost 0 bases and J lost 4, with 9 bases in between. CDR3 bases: TGTGCCACCAGCAGAGATCGGGGGCGCACCGGGGAGCTGTTTTTT. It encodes CATSRDRGRTGELFF.

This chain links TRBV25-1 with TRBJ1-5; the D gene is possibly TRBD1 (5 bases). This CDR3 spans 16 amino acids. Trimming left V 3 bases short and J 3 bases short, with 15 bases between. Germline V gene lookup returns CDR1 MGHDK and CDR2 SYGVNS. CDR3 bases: TGTGCCAGCAGTGACTCTGGCAGGGCTATCAATCAGCCCCAGCATTTT. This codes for CASSDSGRAINQPQHF.

The CDR3 region is CSVDSVETQYF. CDR3 coding DNA: TGCAGCGTTGATAGCGTAGAGACCCAGTACTTC. The chain links TRBV29-1 to TRBJ2-5, with TRBD2 as a possible D gene (5 bases). Per the germline V gene, CDR1 is SQVTM and CDR2 is ANQGSEA. The CDR3 loop spans 11 amino acids. The V gene lost 3 bases and the J gene lost 4 bases, with 6 bases spanning the gap.

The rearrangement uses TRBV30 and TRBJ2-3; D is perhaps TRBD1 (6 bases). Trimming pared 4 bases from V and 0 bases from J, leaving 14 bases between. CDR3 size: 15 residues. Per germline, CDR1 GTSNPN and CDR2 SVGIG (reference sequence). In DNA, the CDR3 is TGTGCCTGGACCAAAGACAGGTCCAGCACAGATACGCAGTATTTT. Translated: CAWTKDRSSTDTQYF. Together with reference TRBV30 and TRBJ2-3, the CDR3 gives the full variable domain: SQTIHQWPATLVQPVGSPLSLECTVEGTSNPNLYWYRQAAGRGLQLLFYSVGIGQISSEVPQNLSASRPQDRQFILSSKKLLLSDSGFYLCAWTKDRSSTDTQYFGPGTRLTVL.

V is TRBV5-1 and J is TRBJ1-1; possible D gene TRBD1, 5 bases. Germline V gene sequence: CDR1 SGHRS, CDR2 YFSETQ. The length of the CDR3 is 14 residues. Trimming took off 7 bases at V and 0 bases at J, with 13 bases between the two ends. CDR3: CASRMGRMNTEAFF. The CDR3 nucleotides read TGCGCCAGCCGCATGGGACGCATGAACACTGAAGCTTTCTTT.

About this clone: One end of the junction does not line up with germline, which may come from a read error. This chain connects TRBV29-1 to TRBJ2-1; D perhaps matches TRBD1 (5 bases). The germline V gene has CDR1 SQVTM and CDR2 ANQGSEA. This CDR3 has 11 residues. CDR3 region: CQGVRSNEQFF. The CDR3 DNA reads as TGTCAAGGGGTTCGTTCCAATGAGCAGTTCTTC.

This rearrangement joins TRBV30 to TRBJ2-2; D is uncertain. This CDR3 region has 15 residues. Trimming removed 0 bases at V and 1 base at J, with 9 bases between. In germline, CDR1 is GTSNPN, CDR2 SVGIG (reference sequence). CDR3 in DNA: TGTGCCTGGAGTGTTTGGCAACTGAACACCGGGGAGCTGTTTTTT. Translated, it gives CAWSVWQLNTGELFF.

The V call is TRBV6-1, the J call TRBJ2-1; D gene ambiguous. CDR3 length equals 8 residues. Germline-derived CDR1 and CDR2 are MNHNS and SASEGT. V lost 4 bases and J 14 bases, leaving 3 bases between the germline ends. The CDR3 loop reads CASSGEFF. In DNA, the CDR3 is TGTGCCAGCAGTGGGGAGTTCTTC.

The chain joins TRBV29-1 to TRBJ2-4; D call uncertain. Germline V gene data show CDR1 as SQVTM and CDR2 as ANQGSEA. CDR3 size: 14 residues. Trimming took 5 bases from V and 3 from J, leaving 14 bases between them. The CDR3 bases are TGCAGCGTTTTCTGGGCAAGGGACAAAAACATTCAGTACTTC. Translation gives CSVFWARDKNIQYF.